This T cell receptor (beta chain) was captured in a study of a mutant IDH1 vaccine in newly diagnosed glioma (dated by TCRdb to the early 2020s). Regarding the study in general: Patients were given eight vaccinations, in weeks 1, 3, 5, 7, 11, 15, 19 and 23, which matched visits V03 through V10. Vaccination began 4-6 weeks after radiotherapy alone, or alongside temozolomide cycles in the chemotherapy-containing groups. Of the roughly 30 treated patients, about 60% were male and around 40% were female, and the mean age was roughly 40 years. Before enrollment, most patients had been given radiochemotherapy with temozolomide as standard therapy, while the rest had received either radiotherapy alone or temozolomide alone. Peripheral blood was collected at six visits: V03 (baseline), V05, V07, V10, V12 and V13. Longitudinal TCRB deep sequencing was performed for roughly 25 treated patients wherever samples were available for exploratory analyses.

For this clone: Its recognized antigen is unknown. No qualities accompany the bases; no much larger clone lies one base away.

CDR3 length: 13 amino acids, cysteine to phenylalanine. The retained sequence is limited to the CDR3, 39 bases, with the frame set at the first base. The germline V gene sets CDR1 to SNHLY and CDR2 to FYNNEI. V ends up 8 bases short and J 3 bases short, with an unmatched junction base count of 5. The paper's findings and limits, for the study overall: Vaccine-induced immune responses across multiple MHC alleles were detected in 93.3% of patients. No apparent relationship was observed between pseudoprogression and alterations in the top peripheral T cell clonotypes detected by TCRB sequencing. It was noted by the authors that analyses of patient blood samples could not be reproduced owing to sample limitations. Selection of PBMC samples for TCRB deep sequencing was based on availability.

The library was obtained by the immunoSEQ multiplex PCR assay. Following the manufacturer's protocol, the hsTCRB Kit was used to amplify rearranged TCR beta chain sequences. TCRB libraries were sequenced on an Illumina MiSeq. As for the authors' bioinformatics: The proprietary platform of the kit vendor was used for demultiplexing, trimming and gene mapping. This immuneACCESS table, as held by TCRdb, lists in-frame sequences with V and J called but not all clones. Of the missing ones, under half trace to an unresolved V gene in checked studies; the others have no known cause. V and J calls and clone size are copied from that table; D and trimming were computed from the DNA. The sample records around 65,000 clones, about four fifths of which are singletons. The leading ten clones occupy roughly 5.7% of the sample. The time point label corresponds to: week 11, during vaccination. Every vaccine dose consisted of 300 ug of a 20-mer mutant IDH1 peptide in Montanide, administered subcutaneously together with topical imiquimod. Newly diagnosed WHO grade 3 or 4 IDH1-mutant astrocytomas showing loss of nuclear ATRX were present in the donors. The samples were drawn from NOA16, a multicentre, single-arm, open-label phase I trial in Germany that tested a mutant IDH1 peptide vaccine in humans for the first time. Genomic DNA for TCRB sequencing was extracted from EDTA blood using the DNeasy Blood and Tissue Kit.

The specimen was PBMCs, collected from a glioma patient whose treatment included an IDH1 peptide vaccine. The chain is made from TRBV2 and TRBJ2-3, and TRBD1 matches 7 of the central bases. This sequence originates from a man in his forties or fifties with glioma. The DNA sequence reads TGTGCCAGCGGACAGGTACCAACAGATACGCAGTATTTT. Its translation reads: CASGQVPTDTQYF.